This entry lists 13 T cell receptor beta chains sequenced from one sample in a study of cytomegalovirus exposure and HLA in healthy donors. The PCR had 60 Vbeta and 13 Jbeta primers. Clones were sequenced by immunoSEQ multiplex PCR, and TCRdb holds only the in-frame ones, with some missing. This sample carries about 59,000 clones, 80% of them seen once, and the ten largest clones take approximately 3.9%. Source material: PBMCs. Source of these receptors: a woman aged 40 to 50 in good health and CMV-seronegative.

This clone appeared once. The J gene is TRBJ2-7, the V gene TRBV6-4; 8 bases map to TRBD2. CDR1 and CDR2 (germline): MRHNA, SNTAGT. The CDR3 extends over 15 amino acids. The V segment lost 4 bases and the J segment 4 bases; nucleotides outside the gene matches: 9. The CDR3 spells CASSGKRELIYEQYF. The CDR3 nucleotides are TGTGCCAGCAGTGGTAAGCGGGAGTTGATATACGAGCAGTACTTC.

A word on this clone: This sample also contains other DNA sequences that code for the same CDR3. The chain has TRBV5-3 and TRBJ2-3, with D uncertain. TRBV5-3 is known as an ORF, though its function is uncertain. Trimming removed 1 base from V and 0 bases from J, with 12 bases in between. CDR3 length equals 16 residues. The CDR3 here is CARSLSLDPSTDTQYF. CDR3 coding DNA: TGTGCCAGAAGCTTGAGTCTAGACCCTAGCACAGATACGCAGTATTTT.

About this clone itself: A junction end diverges from the germline sequence, so it may reflect a read error. The sample contains more than one DNA sequence encoding this CDR3. In nucleotides, the CDR3 is TGTGCCAGCAGCTACGGACAGGGGAACACTGAAGCCTTCTTT. The encoded protein is CASSYGQGNTEAFF. V and J are TRBV11-1 and TRBJ1-1; 9 bases fit TRBD1. This CDR3 comprises 14 residues. CDR1 SGHAT and CDR2 FQDESV come from the germline V gene (reference sequence).

The chain joins TRBV18 to TRBJ2-5; 10 bases fit TRBD1. The germline V gene has CDR1 KGHSH and CDR2 LQKENI. The CDR3 has 16 amino acids. V shed 1 base, J shed 1 base, and the junction held 3 bases outside the gene matches. The CDR3 nucleotides read TGTGCCAGCTCACCACGGGACAGGGGACCCCAAGAGACCCAGTACTTC. Its translation is CASSPRDRGPQETQYF.

The rearrangement uses TRBV5-4 and TRBJ2-6; 16 bases are shared with TRBD2. Germline V gene data show CDR1 as SGHNT and CDR2 as YYREEE (reference sequence). The CDR3 is 18 amino acids. Unmatched junction bases numbered 5, after V lost 4 bases and J lost 4 bases. CDR3 DNA sequence: TGTGCCAGCAGCAGAGGGACTAGCGGGAGGGGAGGGGCCAACGTCCTGACTTTC. This translates into CASSRGTSGRGGANVLTF. Full variable domain (missing parts from reference TRBV5-4 and TRBJ2-6): ETGVTQSPTHLIKTRGQQVTLRCSSQSGHNTVSWYQQALGQGPQFIFQYYREEENGRGNFPPRFSGLQFPNYSSELNVNALELDDSALYLCASSRGTSGRGGANVLTFGAGSRLTVL.

This chain uses TRBV27 with TRBJ2-1; TRBD1 agrees at 9 bases. The CDR3 consists of 15 residues. V gave up 4 bases and J gave up 8 bases; unmatched junction bases: 9. Germline V gives CDR1 MNHEY, CDR2 SMNVEV (reference sequence). CDR3 sequence reads: CASSSTGTGTDEQFF. CDR3 DNA: TGTGCCAGCAGTTCCACCGGGACAGGGACAGATGAGCAGTTCTTC.

This clone was seen just once. J is TRBJ2-5 and V is TRBV19, with 13 bases lining up with TRBD2. This CDR3 spans 18 amino acids. J lost 2 bases, V lost 4 bases, and 10 bases had no gene match. CDR1 LNHDA and CDR2 SQIVND come from the germline V gene (reference sequence). CDR3 in DNA: TGTGCCAGTAGTAGGTCTGGACTAGCGGGAGTAGGGCAAGAGACCCAGTACTTC. Its protein product is CASSRSGLAGVGQETQYF.

There are a few counts of this clone. The chain employs TRBV9 and TRBJ1-5, with TRBD1 as a possible D gene (6 bases). Per germline, CDR1 SGDLS and CDR2 YYNGEE. The CDR3 length is 14 residues. V lost 4 bases to trimming and J lost 4 bases, with 12 bases between them. CDR3 nucleotides: TGTGCCAGCAGCCCCGGGACATCAAATCAGCCCCAGCATTTT. Its protein is CASSPGTSNQPQHF.

The chain joins TRBV9 to TRBJ2-3, with 7 bases lining up with TRBD2. CDR1 is SGDLS and CDR2 is YYNGEE in the germline V gene. V was clipped by 0 bases and J by 2 bases; unmatched bases: 6. The CDR3 has 16 amino acids. The CDR3 region has the DNA TGTGCCAGCAGCGTAGGGGATAGCGGGTACACAGATACGCAGTATTTT. Translation gives CASSVGDSGYTDTQYF.

The chain carries TRBV10-3 and TRBJ1-5; TRBD1 matches 9 bases. J was trimmed by 11 bases and V by 4 bases; bases with no gene match: 12. This CDR3 contains 15 residues. In germline, CDR1 is ENHRY, CDR2 SYGVKD. CDR3 region: CAISATGGEGSAQHF. The CDR3 bases are TGTGCCATCAGTGCAACAGGGGGCGAGGGGTCAGCCCAGCATTTT.

This chain joins TRBV27 and TRBJ2-7; 11 nucleotides line up with TRBD1. The CDR3 is made up of 14 amino acids. Germline CDR1 and CDR2: MNHEY and SMNVEV (reference sequence). J was trimmed by 7 bases and V by 6 bases; bases with no gene match: 8. The CDR3 DNA reads as TGTGCCAGCAGCCCCGGGACAGGGGGAAGGGAGCAGTACTTC. Its protein is CASSPGTGGREQYF.

The genes are TRBV7-2 and TRBJ2-2; D might be TRBD1 (5 bases). V lost 2 bases to trimming and J lost 5 bases, with 6 bases between them. The CDR3 consists of 13 residues. Germline V gene data show CDR1 as SGHTA and CDR2 as FQGNSA. The CDR3 sequence is CASSLKGTGELFF. DNA of the CDR3: TGTGCCAGCAGCTTAAAGGGGACCGGGGAGCTGTTTTTT.

The chain combines TRBV18 with TRBJ2-1; TRBD2 aligns across 7 bases. The CDR3 spans 16 residues. Germline CDR1 KGHSH, CDR2 LQKENI. The ends lost 1 base at V and 6 bases at J; junction bases unmatched: 9. The CDR3 nucleotides read TGTGCCAGCTCACCACGCGGGGGAAACCAAGGCAATGAGCAGTTCTTC. Translated, it gives CASSPRGGNQGNEQFF. The full variable domain, rest sourced from reference TRBV18 and TRBJ2-1, is NAGVMQNPRHLVRRRGQEARLRCSPMKGHSHVYWYRQLPEEGLKFMVYLQKENIIDESGMPKERFSAEFPKEGPSILRIQQVVRGDSAAYFCASSPRGGNQGNEQFFGPGTRLTVL.